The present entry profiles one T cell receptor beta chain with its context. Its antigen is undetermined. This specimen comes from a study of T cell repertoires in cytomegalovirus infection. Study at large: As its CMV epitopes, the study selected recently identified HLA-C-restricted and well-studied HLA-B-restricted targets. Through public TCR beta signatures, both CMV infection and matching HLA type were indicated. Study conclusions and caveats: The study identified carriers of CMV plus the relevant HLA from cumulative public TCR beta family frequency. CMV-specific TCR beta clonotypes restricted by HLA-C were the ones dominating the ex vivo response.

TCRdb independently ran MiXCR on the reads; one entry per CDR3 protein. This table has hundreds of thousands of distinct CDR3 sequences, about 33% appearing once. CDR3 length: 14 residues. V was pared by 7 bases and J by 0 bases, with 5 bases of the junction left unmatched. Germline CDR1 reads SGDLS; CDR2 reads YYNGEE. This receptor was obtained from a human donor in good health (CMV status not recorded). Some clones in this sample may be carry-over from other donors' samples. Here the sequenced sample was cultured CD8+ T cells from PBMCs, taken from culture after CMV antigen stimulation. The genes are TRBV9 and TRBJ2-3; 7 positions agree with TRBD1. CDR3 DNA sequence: TGTGCCAGCGGCCGGGACAGCAGCACAGATACGCAGTATTTT. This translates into CASGRDSSTDTQYF.